The entry below gives a single T cell receptor beta chain sequence along with its context. As yet, its antigen is unknown. This record belongs to a study of identical twins. Points from the study as a whole: Abundant beta clonotypes from cord blood bore fewer insertions; memory repertoires lacked this pattern. Without tracking the same donors, conclusions rested on cross-sectional statistical analysis.

TCRdb recomputed calls from the 5' RACE reads with MiXCR, one row per CDR3 protein. The sample contains 450,000 to 650,000 distinct CDR3 sequences, around 15% of which appear only once. The same sample was also studied in work on yellow fever vaccine responses in identical twins. That report adds: Reportedly, twins' vaccine T cell responses looked partly convergent and partly personalized.

This receptor was taken from a woman aged 18-29 years in good health. Sequenced material: CD4+ T cells sorted from blood.

CDR3 in DNA: TGTGCCAGCAGCTTATACGACAGGTTCAACTCTGGAAACACCATATATTTT. Protein product: CASSLYDRFNSGNTIYF. This chain connects TRBV11-2 to TRBJ1-3; D perhaps matches TRBD1 (6 bases). Germline CDR1 reads SGHAT; CDR2 reads FQNNGV. This CDR3 has 17 amino acids. V was clipped by 2 bases and J by 0 bases, with 14 bases between them.